This TCR beta chain was captured in a study of T cell repertoires in cytomegalovirus infection. Across the whole study: Public TCR beta signature analysis indicated the presence of both CMV infection and matching HLA type.

TCRdb passed the reads through MiXCR, listing each CDR3 protein once. The sample comprises about 680,000 distinct CDR3 sequences, about 24% of which are singletons, and 7% to 9% rests with the top ten. Study-wide points: HLA-C-restricted TCR beta clonotypes specific for CMV led the ex vivo response. Frequencies of public TCR beta families were cumulated, and this identified carriers of CMV plus the relevant HLA.

Trimming pared 4 bases from V and 4 bases from J, leaving 11 bases between. The CDR3 consists of 13 residues. The germline V gene encodes CDR1 MNHEY and CDR2 SVGEGT. As concerns this clonotype: The antigen is undetermined.

This clonotype was sampled from a human donor in good health (CMV status not recorded). Some clones in this sample may be carry-over from other donors' samples. Sample: CD8+ T cells from PBMCs. This chain joins TRBV6-2 or TRBV6-3 and TRBJ2-7; the D gene is possibly TRBD1 (5 bases). This CDR3 reads CASSLHNRYEQYV. The DNA of the CDR3 is TGTGCCAGCAGTTTACACAACAGGTACGAGCAGTACGTC.